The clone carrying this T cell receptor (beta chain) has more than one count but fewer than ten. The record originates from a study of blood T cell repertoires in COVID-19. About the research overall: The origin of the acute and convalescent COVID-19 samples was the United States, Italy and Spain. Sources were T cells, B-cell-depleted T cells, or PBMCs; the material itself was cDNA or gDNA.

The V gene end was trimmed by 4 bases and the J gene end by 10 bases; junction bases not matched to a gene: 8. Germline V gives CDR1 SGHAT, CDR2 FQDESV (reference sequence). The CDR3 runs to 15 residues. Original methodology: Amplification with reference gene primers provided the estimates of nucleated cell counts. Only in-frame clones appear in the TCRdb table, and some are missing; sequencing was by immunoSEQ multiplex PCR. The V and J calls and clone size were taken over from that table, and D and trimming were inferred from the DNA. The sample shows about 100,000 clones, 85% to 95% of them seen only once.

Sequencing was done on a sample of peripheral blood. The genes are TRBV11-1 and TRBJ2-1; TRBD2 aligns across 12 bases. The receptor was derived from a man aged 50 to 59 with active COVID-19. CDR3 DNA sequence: TGTGCCAGCAGCTCCCACCTGGGACTAGCGGGCGAGCAGTTCTTC. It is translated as CASSSHLGLAGEQFF.